What follows are 15 T cell receptor beta chains derived from one specimen sequenced in a study of PD-L1 blockade in urothelial cancer. The protocol was immunoSEQ multiplex PCR, while the TCRdb copy is restricted to in-frame clones and leaves out a portion. The data show around 45,000 clones, approximately 89% seen once. This sample comprised PBMCs, obtained around atezolizumab (anti-PD-L1) treatment. Source of these receptors: a man of 80 years or more with urothelial cancer.

The rearrangement links TRBV10-1 to TRBJ2-1, with 7 positions matching TRBD2. V trimming: 3 bases; J trimming: 9 bases; junction bases outside the gene matches: 8. The CDR3 contains 14 residues. Germline CDR1 reads WNHNN; CDR2 reads SYGVQD (reference sequence). CDR3 loop: CASSDSGTGGEQFF. CDR3 sequence (DNA): TGCGCCAGCAGTGATTCCGGGACGGGGGGTGAGCAGTTCTTC.

This chain joins TRBV6-6 and TRBJ2-7; D unclear. In germline, CDR1 is MNHNY, CDR2 SVGAGI (reference sequence). The CDR3 contains 14 residues. The V end was cut by 2 bases, the J end by 1 base, with 9 bases between. The CDR3 region is CASSYVSQSYEQYF. The CDR3 DNA reads TGTGCCAGCAGTTACGTTAGCCAGTCCTACGAGCAGTACTTC.

V usage is TRBV6-6 and J usage is TRBJ2-7; perhaps TRBD2 as D (6 bases). Looked up from germline, CDR1 is MNHNY and CDR2 is SVGAGI (reference sequence). V lost 5 bases to trimming and J lost 2 bases, with 13 bases between them. The length of the CDR3 is 14 residues. The CDR3 is CASSVWEAPYEQYF. The CDR3 region has the DNA TGTGCCAGCAGTGTATGGGAGGCTCCCTACGAGCAGTACTTC.

The V and J genes are TRBV5-1 and TRBJ2-5, with D perhaps TRBD2 (7 bases). The germline gives CDR1 SGHRS, CDR2 YFSETQ. The CDR3 consists of 15 residues. V was cut by 4 bases and J by 5 bases, with 18 bases left in between. In nucleotides, the CDR3 is TGCGCCAGCAGCGGTCCGACCGGGGGGCGGGAGACCCAGTACTTC. Translated, it gives CASSGPTGGRETQYF.

This clone was detected once. The rearrangement joins TRBV18 to TRBJ2-5, with 7 positions matching TRBD2. Germline trimming cut 1 base from V and 4 bases from J; bases unmatched to any gene: 3. From germline, CDR1 is KGHSH and CDR2 LQKENI. The CDR3 totals 14 residues. CDR3 sequence: CASSPLASGETQYF. CDR3 bases: TGTGCCAGCTCACCACTGGCTAGCGGAGAGACCCAGTACTTC. The entire variable domain, with the rest obtained from reference TRBV18 and TRBJ2-5, is as follows: NAGVMQNPRHLVRRRGQEARLRCSPMKGHSHVYWYRQLPEEGLKFMVYLQKENIIDESGMPKERFSAEFPKEGPSILRIQQVVRGDSAAYFCASSPLASGETQYFGPGTRLLVL.

V usage is TRBV28 and J usage is TRBJ2-7, with 7 bases matching TRBD1. V dropped 6 bases and J dropped 4; count of bases not matched to a gene: 6. Germline CDR1 is MDHEN and CDR2 is SYDVKM. The CDR3 has 13 residues. The CDR3 sequence is CASRLQGRYEQYF. The CDR3 nucleotides read TGTGCCAGCAGGTTACAGGGGCGGTACGAGCAGTACTTC.

V is TRBV6-5 and J is TRBJ2-7; TRBD2 matches at 10 bases. Per the germline V gene, CDR1 is MNHEY and CDR2 is SVGAGI. The junction had 5 bases not matched to a gene; V was cut back by 4 bases and J by 5 bases. This CDR3 is 14 amino acids long. The CDR3 is CASSSLAGGHEQYF. DNA of the CDR3: TGTGCCAGCAGTTCATTAGCGGGAGGCCACGAGCAGTACTTC.

V is TRBV18 and J is TRBJ2-3, with 9 bases identical to TRBD2. After removal of 3 bases from V and 0 bases from J, the junction contained 13 bases not matched to a gene. This CDR3 has 19 residues. Germline CDR1 is KGHSH and CDR2 is LQKENI. CDR3: CASSPLGSGSPISTDTQYF. DNA of the CDR3: TGTGCCAGCTCACCCCTTGGTAGCGGGAGCCCGATTAGCACAGATACGCAGTATTTT.

V is TRBV29-1 and J is TRBJ1-1, with a weak D call TRBD1 (5 bases). The CDR3 totals 13 residues. CDR1 SQVTM and CDR2 ANQGSEA come from the germline V gene. V was trimmed by 7 bases and J by 0 bases, leaving 12 bases between them. The CDR3 nucleotides are TGCAGCGCCGCTCGACAGATGAACACTGAAGCTTTCTTT. Residues: CSAARQMNTEAFF. Together with reference TRBV29-1 and TRBJ1-1, the CDR3 gives the full variable domain: SAVISQKPSRDICQRGTSLTIQCQVDSQVTMMFWYRQQPGQSLTLIATANQGSEATYESGFVIDKFPISRPNLTFSTLTVSNMSPEDSSIYLCSAARQMNTEAFFGQGTRLTVV.

This clone was found once. The chain is built from TRBV7-6 and TRBJ2-1; the D is unclear. CDR3 size: 12 residues. Trimming stripped 2 bases from V and 12 bases from J, with 11 bases between. CDR1 SGHVS and CDR2 FNYEAQ come from the germline V gene. The CDR3 DNA reads as TGTGCCAGCAGCTTAATAGCCGACTCGCAGTTCTTC. It encodes CASSLIADSQFF.

The gene calls are TRBV28 and TRBJ1-5; 8 nucleotides align to TRBD1. The CDR3 has 14 residues. Germline values: CDR1 MDHEN, CDR2 SYDVKM. V lost 6 bases, J lost 2 bases, and 3 bases stayed unmatched. The CDR3 is CASRMTGGNQPQHF. DNA for the CDR3: TGTGCCAGCAGGATGACAGGGGGCAATCAGCCCCAGCATTTT.

This chain joins TRBV27 and TRBJ2-5; 9 bases match TRBD2. The CDR3 sequence is 15 residues long. V shed 2 bases and J 1 base; nucleotides not matched to a gene: 2. Germline CDR1 reads MNHEY; CDR2 reads SMNVEV (reference sequence). The CDR3 loop is CASSLIAGAQETQYF. Written as DNA, the CDR3 is TGTGCCAGCAGTTTAATAGCGGGAGCCCAAGAGACCCAGTACTTC.

The V gene is TRBV5-1, the J gene TRBJ2-5, with TRBD2 identical over 10 bases. Losses at the gene ends were 3 bases for V and 5 bases for J; bases not matched to a gene: 10. Germline V lookup: CDR1 SGHRS, CDR2 YFSETQ. This CDR3 has 16 amino acids. The chain's CDR3 is CASSWGSGRVEETQYF. DNA for the CDR3: TGCGCCAGCAGCTGGGGGAGCGGGAGGGTAGAGGAGACCCAGTACTTC.

The rearrangement uses TRBV7-8 and TRBJ1-2, with D perhaps TRBD1 (5 bases). This CDR3 has 13 amino acids. The V end lost 0 bases, the J end lost 7 bases, and 9 bases lay between the germline ends. Germline values: CDR1 SGHVS, CDR2 FQNEAQ. CDR3 residues: CASSLAGAGGYTF. As DNA, the CDR3 is TGTGCCAGCAGCTTAGCAGGGGCCGGTGGCTACACCTTC.

The gene calls are TRBV27 and TRBJ2-1; 13 bases line up with TRBD2. Germline V CDR1 and CDR2: MNHEY, SMNVEV (reference sequence). The CDR3 has 15 amino acids. V shed 3 bases and J 7 bases; nucleotides not matched to a gene: 3. CDR3 nucleotide sequence: TGTGCCAGCAGTTTTGAGACTAGCGGGAGGAATGAGCAGTTCTTC. As protein: CASSFETSGRNEQFF.